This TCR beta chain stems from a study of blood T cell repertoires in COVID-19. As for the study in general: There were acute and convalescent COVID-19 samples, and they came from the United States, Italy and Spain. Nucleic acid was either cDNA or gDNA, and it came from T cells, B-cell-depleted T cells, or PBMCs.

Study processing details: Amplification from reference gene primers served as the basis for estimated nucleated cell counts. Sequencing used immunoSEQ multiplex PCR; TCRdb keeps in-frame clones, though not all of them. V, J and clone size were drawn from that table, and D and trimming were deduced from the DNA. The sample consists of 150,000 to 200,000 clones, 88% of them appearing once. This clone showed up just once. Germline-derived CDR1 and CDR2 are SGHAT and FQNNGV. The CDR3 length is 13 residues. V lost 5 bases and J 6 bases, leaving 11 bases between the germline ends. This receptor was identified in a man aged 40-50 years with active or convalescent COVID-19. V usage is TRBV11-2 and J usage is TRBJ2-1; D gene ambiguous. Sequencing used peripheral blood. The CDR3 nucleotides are TGTGCCAGCAGCCGTTATCCCAGCAATGAGCAGTTCTTC. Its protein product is CASSRYPSNEQFF.